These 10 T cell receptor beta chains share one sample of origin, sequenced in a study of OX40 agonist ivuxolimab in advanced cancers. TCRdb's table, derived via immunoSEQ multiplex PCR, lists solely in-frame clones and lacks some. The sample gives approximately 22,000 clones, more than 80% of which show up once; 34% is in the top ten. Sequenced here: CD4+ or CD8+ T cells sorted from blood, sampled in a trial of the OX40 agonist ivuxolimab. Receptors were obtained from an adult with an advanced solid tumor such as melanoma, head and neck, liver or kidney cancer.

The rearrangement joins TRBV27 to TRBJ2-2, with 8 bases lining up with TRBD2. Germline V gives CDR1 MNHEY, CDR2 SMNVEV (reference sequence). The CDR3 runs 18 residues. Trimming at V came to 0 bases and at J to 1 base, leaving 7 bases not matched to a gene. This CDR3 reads CASSLSGTRKLNTGELFF. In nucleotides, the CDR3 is TGTGCCAGCAGTTTATCAGGGACTAGAAAACTGAACACCGGGGAGCTGTTTTTT.

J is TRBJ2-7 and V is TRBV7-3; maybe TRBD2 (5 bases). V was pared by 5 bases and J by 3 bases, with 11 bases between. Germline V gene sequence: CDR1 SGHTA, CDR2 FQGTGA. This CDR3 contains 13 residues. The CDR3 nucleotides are TGTGCCAGCAGCCCGGGATCCGGCTACGAGCAGTACTTC. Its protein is CASSPGSGYEQYF.

This chain's CDR3 is CASSQYRALNTEAFF. DNA for the CDR3: TGTGCCAGCAGTCAGTACAGGGCCCTGAACACTGAAGCTTTCTTT. The J gene is TRBJ1-1, the V gene TRBV27; a weak D match, TRBD1 (6 bases). This CDR3 region has 15 residues. The V end lost 5 bases, the J end lost 0 bases, and 13 bases lay between the germline ends. Germline V gene sequence: CDR1 MNHEY, CDR2 SMNVEV (reference sequence).

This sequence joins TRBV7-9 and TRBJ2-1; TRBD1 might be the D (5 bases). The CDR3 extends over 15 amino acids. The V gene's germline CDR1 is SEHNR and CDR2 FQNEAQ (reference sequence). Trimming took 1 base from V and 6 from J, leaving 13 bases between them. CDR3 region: CASSLGGGLSNEQFF. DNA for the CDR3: TGTGCCAGCAGCTTAGGGGGCGGCCTGTCCAATGAGCAGTTCTTC.

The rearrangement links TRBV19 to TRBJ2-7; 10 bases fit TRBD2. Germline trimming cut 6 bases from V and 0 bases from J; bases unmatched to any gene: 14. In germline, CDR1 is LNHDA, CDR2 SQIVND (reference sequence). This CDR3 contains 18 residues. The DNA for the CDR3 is TGTGCCAGTAGCTTCGCAGCGGGAGGGAAATATAGCTCCTACGAGCAGTACTTC. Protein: CASSFAAGGKYSSYEQYF.

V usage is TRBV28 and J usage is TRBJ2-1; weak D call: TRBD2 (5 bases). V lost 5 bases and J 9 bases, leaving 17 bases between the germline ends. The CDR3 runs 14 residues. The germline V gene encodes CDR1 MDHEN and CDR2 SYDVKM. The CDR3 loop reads CASSIGRVRPEQFF. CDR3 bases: TGTGCCAGCAGTATCGGGCGGGTCCGGCCTGAGCAGTTCTTC. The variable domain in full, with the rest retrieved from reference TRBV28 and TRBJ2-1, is DVKVTQSSRYLVKRTGEKVFLECVQDMDHENMFWYRQDPGLGLRLIYFSYDVKMKEKGDIPEGYSVSREKKERFSLILESASTNQTSMYLCASSIGRVRPEQFFGPGTRLTVL.

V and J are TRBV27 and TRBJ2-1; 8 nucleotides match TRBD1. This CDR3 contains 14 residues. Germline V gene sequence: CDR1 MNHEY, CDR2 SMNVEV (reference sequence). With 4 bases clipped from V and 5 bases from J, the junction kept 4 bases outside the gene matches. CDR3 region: CASSSGQGNNEQFF. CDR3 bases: TGTGCCAGCAGTTCTGGACAGGGAAACAATGAGCAGTTCTTC.

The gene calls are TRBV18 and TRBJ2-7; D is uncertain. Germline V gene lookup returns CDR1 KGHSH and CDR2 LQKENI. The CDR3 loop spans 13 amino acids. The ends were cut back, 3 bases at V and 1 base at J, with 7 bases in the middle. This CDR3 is CASSPVGSYEQYF. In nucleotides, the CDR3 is TGTGCCAGCTCACCGGTGGGGTCCTACGAGCAGTACTTC.

The CDR3 nucleotides read TGTGCCAGCAGCCCCTCGGCGGGAGAGGACAATGAGCAGTTCTTC. It codes for CASSPSAGEDNEQFF. The chain carries TRBV7-9 and TRBJ2-1, with 7 nucleotides matching TRBD2. The CDR3 length is 15 residues. In germline, CDR1 is SEHNR, CDR2 FQNEAQ (reference sequence). The trim removed 5 bases at V and 5 bases at J, leaving 9 bases unmatched.

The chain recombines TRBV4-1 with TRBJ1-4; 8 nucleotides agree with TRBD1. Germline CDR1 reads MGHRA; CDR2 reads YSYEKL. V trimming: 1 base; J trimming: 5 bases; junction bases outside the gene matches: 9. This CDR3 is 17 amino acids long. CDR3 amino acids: CASSQVGTGGMNEKLFF. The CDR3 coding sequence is TGCGCCAGCAGCCAAGTCGGGACAGGAGGTATGAATGAAAAACTGTTTTTT.